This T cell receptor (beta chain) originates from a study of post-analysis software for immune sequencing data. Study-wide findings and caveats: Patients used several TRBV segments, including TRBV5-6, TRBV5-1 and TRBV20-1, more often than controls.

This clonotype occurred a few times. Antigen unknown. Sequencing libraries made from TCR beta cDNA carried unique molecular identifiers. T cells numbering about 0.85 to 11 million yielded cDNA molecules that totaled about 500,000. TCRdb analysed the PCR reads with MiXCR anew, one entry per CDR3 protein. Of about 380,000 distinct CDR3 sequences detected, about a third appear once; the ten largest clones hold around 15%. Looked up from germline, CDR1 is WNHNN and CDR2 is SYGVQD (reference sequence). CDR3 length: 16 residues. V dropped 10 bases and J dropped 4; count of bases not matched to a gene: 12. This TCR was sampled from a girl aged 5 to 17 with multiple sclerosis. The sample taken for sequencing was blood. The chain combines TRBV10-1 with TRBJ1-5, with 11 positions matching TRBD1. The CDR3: CAINGTGGNLNQPQHF. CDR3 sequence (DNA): TGCGCCATCAACGGGACAGGGGGGAATTTAAATCAGCCCCAGCATTTT.